The sequence of this T cell receptor (beta chain) was determined in a study of Graves' ophthalmopathy and Graves' hyperthyroidism. This clonotype was seen just once. Transcripts of RNA were the source for amplifying TCR beta CDR3 regions. HTBI primers primed a first-round RT-PCR, and a second-round multiplex PCR followed. TCRdb re-analysed the multiplex PCR reads in MiXCR, keeping a single row per CDR3 protein. The table has tens of thousands of distinct CDR3 sequences, 50% seen once; the top ten hold about 24%. V lost 2 bases and J lost 9, with 13 bases in between. The CDR3 spans 13 residues. Germline-derived CDR1 and CDR2 are SGHTA and FQGNSA.

This chain connects TRBV7-2 to TRBJ2-5, with D hard to call. The receptor was derived from an adult man with Graves' ophthalmopathy. Sequencing was done on a sample of peripheral blood. The CDR3 coding sequence is TGTGCCAGCAGCTTACACAGCAATCAGCCCCAGTACTTC. It is translated as CASSLHSNQPQYF. The entire variable domain, with the rest obtained from reference TRBV7-2 and TRBJ2-5, is as follows: GAGVSQSPSNKVTEKGKDVELRCDPISGHTALYWYRQSLGQGLEFLIYFQGNSAPDKSGLPSDRFSAERTGGSVSTLTIQRTQQEDSAVYLCASSLHSNQPQYFGPGTRLLVL.